This entry is about one T cell receptor beta chain. These data come from a study of blood T cell repertoires in COVID-19. The wider study: The study drew acute and convalescent COVID-19 samples from the United States, Italy and Spain.

Germline-derived CDR1 and CDR2 are SNHLY and FYNNEI. This CDR3 region has 15 residues. Unmatched junction bases numbered 6, after V lost 4 bases and J lost 1 base. Per the original methods: How many nucleated cells were present was estimated from reference gene primer amplification. Only in-frame clones appear in the TCRdb table, and some are missing; sequencing was by immunoSEQ multiplex PCR. The DNA gave D and trimming, while V, J and clone size come from that table. The sample contains some 20,000 clones, under 90% of which appear only once. The chain links TRBV2 to TRBJ2-5, with 7 bases that match TRBD2. The sample taken for sequencing was peripheral blood. The origin of this receptor is a human donor in a cohort sampled during active COVID-19. Here the CDR3 DNA reads TGTGCCAGCAGTGTTGCGGGACTACTCCAAGAGACCCAGTACTTC. Translated: CASSVAGLLQETQYF.